This T cell receptor (beta chain) was identified in a study of Graves' ophthalmopathy and Graves' hyperthyroidism. Overall study context: Prior to any treatment, peripheral blood was collected at the time of initial diagnosis. Points from the study as a whole: Ophthalmopathy progression was predicted by the model at just over 70% sensitivity and 72% to 80% specificity.

Aged 18 to 65, the patients with hyperthyroidism had under 2 months' duration and were newly diagnosed. Additional autoimmune diseases, uncontrolled infections, pregnancy or lactation disqualified patients. As the template, RNA transcripts were used to amplify TCR beta CDR3 regions. Investigators did first-round RT-PCR with HTBI primers, then second-round multiplex PCR. TCRdb analysed the multiplex PCR reads with MiXCR anew, one entry per CDR3 protein. The sample lists about 370,000 distinct CDR3 sequences; about 18% were seen once. With respect to this clonotype: Its antigen is as yet unknown.

CDR3 length: 15 residues. In germline, CDR1 is LGHNT, CDR2 FRNRAP. The junction had 4 bases not matched to a gene; V was cut back by 4 bases and J by 6 bases. The V gene is TRBV12-5, the J gene TRBJ1-6, with TRBD1 identical over 9 bases. This receptor was taken from an adult woman with stable Graves' hyperthyroidism. The sequencing input was peripheral blood. CDR3 in amino acids: CASGWGTGSNSPLHF. DNA for the CDR3: TGTGCTAGTGGTTGGGGGACAGGGTCTAATTCACCCCTCCACTTT.